The rows below give T cell receptor beta chains drawn from one sample of a study of control samples from healthy donors and cancer patients. Generated by immunoSEQ multiplex PCR, the TCRdb table keeps only in-frame clones and is missing some. The top ten hold roughly 1.6% of the sample, which has around 230,000 clones, around 94% seen once. What was sequenced was blood. Every receptor here comes from a man aged 50-60 years in good health. Both conserved end residues are part of each CDR3. The D gene is left open where the match is weak.

J gene: TRBJ1-2
V gene: TRBV30
D gene: NA
CDR3 protein: CAWSVRGASDGYTF

J gene: TRBJ1-2
V gene: TRBV6-5
D gene: TRBD1
CDR3 protein: CASSPQGANGYTF

J gene: TRBJ1-1
V gene: TRBV4-2
D gene: TRBD1
CDR3 protein: CASSRDRGINTEAFF

J gene: TRBJ2-1
V gene: TRBV5-1
D gene: NA
CDR3 protein: CASSLVGSDSYNEQFF

J gene: TRBJ1-1
V gene: TRBV2
D gene: NA
CDR3 protein: CASTDQGKGGTEAFF

J gene: TRBJ2-3
V gene: TRBV5-1
D gene: NA
CDR3 protein: CASSQQGATDTQYF

J gene: TRBJ2-3
V gene: TRBV15
D gene: TRBD1
CDR3 protein: CATSREGQQSTDTQYF

J gene: TRBJ2-1
V gene: TRBV5-1
D gene: TRBD2
CDR3 protein: CASSRGLAGVGYNEQFF

J gene: TRBJ2-1
V gene: TRBV6-4
D gene: NA
CDR3 protein: CASSDSVGTYNEQFF

J gene: TRBJ2-1
V gene: TRBV4-1
D gene: TRBD2
CDR3 protein: CASSLFSGDASHEQFF

J gene: TRBJ2-5
V gene: TRBV5-4
D gene: NA
CDR3 protein: CASSFPGLPIETQYF

J gene: TRBJ2-2
V gene: TRBV4-1
D gene: NA
CDR3 protein: CAGSQDPGWAGELFF

J gene: TRBJ1-2
V gene: TRBV28
D gene: NA
CDR3 protein: CASRGKNRLGGYTF

J gene: TRBJ1-5
V gene: TRBV12-3/TRBV12-4
D gene: NA
CDR3 protein: CASSLLHQPQHF

J gene: TRBJ2-5
V gene: TRBV11-2
D gene: NA
CDR3 protein: CASSPGMGGKTQYF

J gene: TRBJ2-5
V gene: TRBV24-1
D gene: NA
CDR3 protein: CATSAWNQETQYF

J gene: TRBJ2-3
V gene: TRBV12-3/TRBV12-4
D gene: NA
CDR3 protein: CASSYESTDTQYF

J gene: TRBJ1-6
V gene: TRBV19
D gene: NA
CDR3 protein: CASSTDLDNSPLHF

J gene: TRBJ2-1
V gene: TRBV5-4
D gene: NA
CDR3 protein: CASSLRGALGNEQFF

J gene: TRBJ1-1
V gene: TRBV10-1
D gene: TRBD1
CDR3 protein: CASRAGTGTTEAFF

J gene: TRBJ2-2
V gene: TRBV19
D gene: NA
CDR3 protein: CASSIEFGQINTGELFF

J gene: TRBJ1-5
V gene: TRBV6-4
D gene: NA
CDR3 protein: CASSPQGGSNQPQHF

J gene: TRBJ2-3
V gene: TRBV28
D gene: TRBD1
CDR3 protein: CASKGQGQLFGDTQYF

J gene: TRBJ2-7
V gene: TRBV27
D gene: NA
CDR3 protein: CASQGSGEQYF

J gene: TRBJ2-7
V gene: TRBV5-1
D gene: NA
CDR3 protein: CASSLQGSFYEQYF

J gene: TRBJ1-1
V gene: TRBV3-1/TRBV3-2
D gene: NA
CDR3 protein: CASSQDVRAVEAFF

J gene: TRBJ1-2
V gene: TRBV5-4
D gene: TRBD1
CDR3 protein: CASSSGTGGLGGYTF

J gene: TRBJ2-1
V gene: TRBV7-2
D gene: NA
CDR3 protein: CASSGRASSYNEQFF

J gene: TRBJ1-1
V gene: TRBV10-3
D gene: TRBD1
CDR3 protein: CAISEPGQADTEAFF

J gene: TRBJ1-3
V gene: TRBV3-1/TRBV3-2
D gene: NA
CDR3 protein: CASSQVGASGNTIYF

J gene: TRBJ2-5
V gene: TRBV2
D gene: NA
CDR3 protein: CASTAEETQYF

J gene: TRBJ2-5
V gene: TRBV5-1
D gene: NA
CDR3 protein: CASSLELVAKGQETQYF

J gene: TRBJ1-5
V gene: TRBV5-1
D gene: TRBD1
CDR3 protein: CASSPAGTGVDQPQHF

J gene: TRBJ1-4
V gene: TRBV5-1
D gene: TRBD1
CDR3 protein: CASRGQGHTKLFF

J gene: TRBJ2-5
V gene: TRBV28
D gene: NA
CDR3 protein: CASVRGSGGETQYF

J gene: TRBJ2-6
V gene: TRBV6-5
D gene: NA
CDR3 protein: CGSRESGANVLTF

J gene: TRBJ2-7
V gene: TRBV25-1
D gene: NA
CDR3 protein: CASSDNIRGFTYEQYF